The 2 T cell receptor beta chains below were found in one sample sequenced in a study of cytomegalovirus exposure and HLA in healthy donors. With 60 Vbeta and 13 Jbeta primers, the PCR was carried out. Assay: immunoSEQ multiplex PCR; the TCRdb copy retains only in-frame clones and omits some. The sample contains approximately 52,000 clones, roughly 71% of which appear only once. Source material: PBMCs. All receptors derive from a man aged 35 to 55 in good health and CMV-seropositive.

This clone was recorded only once. For the CDR3, the DNA is TGTGCCAGCAGCTCTCGCGAGGGGGTATACGAGCAGTACTTC. Its protein product is CASSSREGVYEQYF. The rearrangement uses TRBV6-5 and TRBJ2-7; possibly TRBD1 for D (6 bases). Germline V gives CDR1 MNHEY, CDR2 SVGAGI. V shed 6 bases and J shed 4 bases, with 16 bases lying between them. The CDR3 loop spans 14 amino acids.

The CDR3 nucleotides are TGCAGCGTAGGGACTAGCGGGGATAATGAGCAGTTCTTC. It is translated as CSVGTSGDNEQFF. The chain joins TRBV29-1 to TRBJ2-1; TRBD2 matches at 13 bases. CDR1 and CDR2 (germline): SQVTM, ANQGSEA. The junction had 3 bases not matched to a gene; V was cut back by 6 bases and J by 7 bases. The CDR3 runs to 13 residues.